This TCR beta chain was sequenced for a study of blood T cell repertoires in COVID-19. This clone has just one count. Sequencing used immunoSEQ multiplex PCR; TCRdb keeps in-frame clones, though not all of them. The table shows about 130,000 clones, with roughly 80% occurring only once. Trimming took off 0 bases at V and 5 bases at J, with 12 bases between the two ends. There are 15 residues in the CDR3. Germline V gene data show CDR1 as SGHTS and CDR2 as YDEGEE. The sequenced sample was peripheral blood. V usage is TRBV5-8 and J usage is TRBJ1-5; D is perhaps TRBD1 (6 bases). This sequence originates from a man aged 60-69 years who had recovered from COVID-19. As DNA, the CDR3 is TGTGCCAGCAGCTTGGCCGTCAGGGGCCATCAGCCCCAGCATTTT. Translated: CASSLAVRGHQPQHF.